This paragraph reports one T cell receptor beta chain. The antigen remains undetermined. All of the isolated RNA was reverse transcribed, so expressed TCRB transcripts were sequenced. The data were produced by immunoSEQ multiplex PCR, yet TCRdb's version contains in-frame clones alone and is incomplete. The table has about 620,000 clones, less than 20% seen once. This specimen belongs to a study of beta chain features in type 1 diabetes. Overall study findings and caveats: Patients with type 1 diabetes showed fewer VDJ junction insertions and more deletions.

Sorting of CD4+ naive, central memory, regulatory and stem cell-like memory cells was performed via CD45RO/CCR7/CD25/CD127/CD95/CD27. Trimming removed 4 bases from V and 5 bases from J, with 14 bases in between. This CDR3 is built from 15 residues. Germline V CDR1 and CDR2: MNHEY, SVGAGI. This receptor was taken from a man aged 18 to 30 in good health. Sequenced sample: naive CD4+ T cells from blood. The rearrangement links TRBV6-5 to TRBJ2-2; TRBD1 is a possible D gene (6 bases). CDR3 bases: TGTGCCAGCAGTTTGGCCGGACAGTTGACCGGGGAGCTGTTTTTT. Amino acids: CASSLAGQLTGELFF.